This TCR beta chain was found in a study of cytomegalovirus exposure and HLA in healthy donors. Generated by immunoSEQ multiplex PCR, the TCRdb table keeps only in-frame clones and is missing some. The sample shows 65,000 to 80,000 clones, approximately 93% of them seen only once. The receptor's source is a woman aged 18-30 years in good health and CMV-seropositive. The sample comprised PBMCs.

CDR3 residues: CASSMGPGDDGNTIYF. The CDR3, as DNA: TGTGCCAGCAGCATGGGGCCAGGGGATGACGGGAACACCATATATTTT. This rearrangement joins TRBV9 to TRBJ1-3; weak D call: TRBD1 (6 bases). The CDR3 totals 16 residues. Germline V lookup: CDR1 SGDLS, CDR2 YYNGEE. V was trimmed by 4 bases and J by 7 bases, leaving 21 bases between them.